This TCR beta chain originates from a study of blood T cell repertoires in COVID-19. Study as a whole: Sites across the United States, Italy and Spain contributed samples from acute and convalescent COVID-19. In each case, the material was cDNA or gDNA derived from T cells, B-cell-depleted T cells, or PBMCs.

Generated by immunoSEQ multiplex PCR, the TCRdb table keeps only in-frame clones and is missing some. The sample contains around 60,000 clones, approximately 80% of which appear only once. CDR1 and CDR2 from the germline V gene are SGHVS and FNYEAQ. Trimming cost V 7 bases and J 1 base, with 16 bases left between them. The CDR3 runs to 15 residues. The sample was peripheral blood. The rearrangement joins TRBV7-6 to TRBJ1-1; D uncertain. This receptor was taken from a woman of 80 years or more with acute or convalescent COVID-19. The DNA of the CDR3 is TGTGCCAGCACCCTCCAGCCTGAGGGGAACACTGAAGCTTTCTTT. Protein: CASTLQPEGNTEAFF.